This TCR beta chain was obtained from a study of ipilimumab plus nivolumab after autologous stem cell transplantation. Study-level background: A median of about eight nivolumab and 5 or 6 ipilimumab doses were given. The DLBCL group included primary refractory and relapsed cases. Findings and caveats of the study: Per the authors, repertoire, Treg and microbiota data justify further study.

Clones were sequenced by immunoSEQ multiplex PCR, and TCRdb holds only the in-frame ones, with some missing. The repertoire consists of about 20,000 clones, with roughly 69% occurring once and the leading ten covering 23%. In its sample, this clone was seen a few times. Antigen specificity is unknown. The sequence came from a male donor with diffuse large B-cell lymphoma. The sequences come from PBMCs, collected in a trial of ipilimumab plus nivolumab as post-transplant consolidation.

CDR3 sequence (DNA): TGCAGTGCTAACCCTAACTATGGCTACACCTTC. It yields the protein CSANPNYGYTF. The gene calls are TRBV20-1 and TRBJ1-2; D unclear. CDR3 length equals 11 residues. CDR1 and CDR2 from the germline V gene are DFQATT and SNEGSKA (reference sequence). V was cut by 4 bases and J by 0 bases, with 3 bases left in between.